This T cell receptor beta chain comes out of a study of cytomegalovirus exposure and HLA in healthy donors. Study background: An early data release held around 80 million unique TCRs from HLA-typed donors.

Points on this clone: The antigen is not known.

The study, taken as a whole, reports: Another analysis was done later, and it associated 16,951 TCR beta sequences with HLA alleles at 0.05 false discovery rate. Later analysis demonstrated an association between a missense DCLRE1C variant and TCR beta V- and J-gene trimming.

PCR amplification relied on 60 Vbeta primers (plus 13 Jbeta primers). Original handling: Later, tens of millions of unique TCR beta chains were counted in an analysis, and about 10 million of them were shared. Sequenced by immunoSEQ multiplex PCR; TCRdb stores in-frame clones only, minus some. V, J and clone size are those of that table, while D and trimming were read from the DNA. Of over 150,000 clones listed, approximately 90% are singletons. Trimming removed 3 bases from V and 10 bases from J, with 13 bases in between. Germline CDR1 SGHNT, CDR2 YYREEE (reference sequence). This CDR3 has 12 amino acids.

This clonotype was obtained from a woman in her twenties or thirties in good health and CMV-seronegative. The chain uses TRBV5-4 and TRBJ1-2; possible D gene TRBD1, 5 bases. The specimen was PBMCs. CDR3 nucleotide sequence: TGTGCCAGCAGCTCTAAGGGGCCTTTCTACACCTTC. Protein: CASSSKGPFYTF. Full variable domain (rest looked up from reference TRBV5-4 and TRBJ1-2): ETGVTQSPTHLIKTRGQQVTLRCSSQSGHNTVSWYQQALGQGPQFIFQYYREEENGRGNFPPRFSGLQFPNYSSELNVNALELDDSALYLCASSSKGPFYTFGSGTRLTVV.